This T cell receptor (beta chain) was sequenced during a study of blood T cell repertoires in COVID-19. At the level of the study: The origin of the acute and convalescent COVID-19 samples was the United States, Italy and Spain. From T cells, B-cell-depleted T cells, or PBMCs came the material, which was cDNA or gDNA.

J was trimmed by 3 bases and V by 3 bases; bases with no gene match: 6. The CDR3 is made up of 15 amino acids. The germline CDR1 and CDR2 sequences are MNHEY and SMNVEV (reference sequence). In the study's own analysis: For nucleated cells, counts were estimated from reference gene primer amplification. The table came from immunoSEQ multiplex PCR; TCRdb's copy has only in-frame clones and leaves some out. Clone size and V and J calls were adopted from that table, with D and trimming inferred from the DNA. The repertoire holds more than 150,000 clones, with roughly 80% as singletons. The TCR originated in a woman aged 25 to 39 with acute or convalescent COVID-19. The V and J genes are TRBV27 and TRBJ1-1; 8 nucleotides agree with TRBD1. Sequenced sample: peripheral blood. DNA for the CDR3: TGTGCCAGCAGTTTGGACAGGGCGAAGGACACTGAAGCTTTCTTT. Amino acids: CASSLDRAKDTEAFF.